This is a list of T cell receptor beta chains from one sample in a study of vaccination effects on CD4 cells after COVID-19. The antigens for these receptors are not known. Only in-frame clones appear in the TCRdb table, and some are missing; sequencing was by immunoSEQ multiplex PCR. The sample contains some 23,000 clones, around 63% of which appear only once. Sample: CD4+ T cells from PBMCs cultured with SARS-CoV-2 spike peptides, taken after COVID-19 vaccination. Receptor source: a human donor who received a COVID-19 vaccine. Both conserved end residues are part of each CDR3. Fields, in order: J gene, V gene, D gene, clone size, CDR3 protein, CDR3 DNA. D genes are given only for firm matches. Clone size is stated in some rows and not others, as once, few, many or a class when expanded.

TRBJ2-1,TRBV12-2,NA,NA,CASRLVKPSLAGGDNEQFF,TGTGCAAGTCGCTTAGTAAAACCCTCGCTAGCGGGGGGGGACAATGAGCAGTTCTTC
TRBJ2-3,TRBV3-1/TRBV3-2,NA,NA,CASSLSQGTGSPDTQYF,TGTGCCAGCAGCCTTTCACAGGGAACAGGGTCCCCAGATACGCAGTATTTT
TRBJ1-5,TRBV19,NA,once,CASSISSGDRNQPQHF,TGTGCCAGTAGTATCAGTTCAGGGGATCGCAATCAGCCCCAGCATTTT
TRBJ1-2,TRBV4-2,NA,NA,CASSQDQGSNYGYTF,TGTGCCAGCAGCCAAGATCAGGGGTCTAACTATGGCTACACCTTC
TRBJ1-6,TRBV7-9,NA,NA,CASSLGGAFNSPLHF,TGTGCCAGCAGCTTAGGGGGGGCTTTTAATTCACCCCTCCACTTT
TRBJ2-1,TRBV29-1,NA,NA,CSVEGTKSSYNEQFF,TGCAGCGTTGAAGGGACAAAAAGCTCCTACAATGAGCAGTTCTTC
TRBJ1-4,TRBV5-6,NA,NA,CASSLAGQGANEKLFF,TGTGCCAGCAGCTTGGCGGGGCAGGGCGCGAATGAAAAACTGTTTTTT
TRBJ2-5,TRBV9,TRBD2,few,CASSVTSGGETQYF,TGTGCCAGCAGCGTAACTAGCGGGGGAGAGACCCAGTACTTC
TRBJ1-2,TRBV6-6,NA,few,CASEQGLSPYYGYTF,TGTGCCAGCGAACAAGGGCTTTCCCCATACTATGGCTACACCTTC
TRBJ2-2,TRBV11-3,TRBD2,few,CASSRLAGGIAGELFF,TGTGCCAGCAGCCGACTAGCGGGAGGGATTGCCGGGGAGCTGTTTTTT
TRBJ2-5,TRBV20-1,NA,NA,CSASKETQYF,TGCAGTGCCTCTAAGGAGACCCAGTACTTC
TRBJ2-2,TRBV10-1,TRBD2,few,CASSVREGGELFF,TGCGCCAGCAGTGTCCGGGAGGGCGGGGAGCTGTTTTTT
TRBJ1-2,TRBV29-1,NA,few,CSVDPQGSTSSYGYTF,TGCAGCGTTGACCCACAGGGTTCCACTTCCAGCTATGGCTACACCTTC
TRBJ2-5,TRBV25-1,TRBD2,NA,CASSERESGGSRETQYF,TGTGCCAGCAGTGAAAGGGAGTCGGGAGGGTCCAGGGAGACCCAGTACTTC